The rows below give T cell receptor beta chains drawn from one sample of a study of response to subunit inactivated influenza vaccine. In TCRdb, the RT-PCR reads were re-called with MiXCR into one record per CDR3 protein. The table records fewer than 600,000 distinct CDR3 sequences, 7.2% of them present only once. The sequencing used PBMCs from blood, collected approximately 25 months after vaccination. These TCRs come from a man between 50 and 70 years old who received an inactivated influenza vaccine. The CDR3 runs from the conserved cysteine through the conserved F or W. A D gene is named only where the DNA matches it firmly. A clone size is listed for some rows: how often the clone was seen (once, few, many), or a class if it is expanded.

CDR3,DNA,J,size,D,V
CASSWNRVDEQYF,TGTGCCAGCAGTTGGAACAGGGTCGACGAGCAGTACTTC,TRBJ2-7,many,.,TRBV6-6
CASSDGGSRTGELFF,TGTGCCAGCAGTGATGGCGGATCGAGGACCGGGGAGCTGTTTTTT,TRBJ2-2,.,.,TRBV25-1
CASSLGQGNEPQHF,TGTGCCAGCAGCTTAGGTCAGGGCAATGAGCCCCAGCATTTT,TRBJ1-5,.,.,TRBV7-2
CASNLGATGELFF,TGTGCCAGCAACCTGGGAGCGACCGGGGAGCTGTTTTTT,TRBJ2-2,.,.,TRBV12-3/TRBV12-4
CSARGVSFPSYEQYF,TGCAGTGCTAGGGGGGTGAGCTTTCCCTCCTACGAGCAGTACTTC,TRBJ2-7,many,.,TRBV20-1
CASSLIPGTSSEAFF,TGCGCCAGCAGCTTGATCCCGGGGACATCCTCTGAAGCTTTCTTT,TRBJ1-1,few,.,TRBV5-1
CASSPAGTVSNYGYTF,TGCGCCAGCAGCCCTGCCGGGACCGTCTCTAACTATGGCTACACCTTC,TRBJ1-2,many,.,TRBV5-1
CASSLRLAGVTTGELFF,TGTGCCAGCAGCTTACGACTAGCGGGAGTAACCACCGGGGAGCTGTTTTTT,TRBJ2-2,few,TRBD2,TRBV7-2
CASTRKTGNTEAFF,TGTGCCAGCACCAGAAAGACAGGAAACACTGAAGCTTTCTTT,TRBJ1-1,.,.,TRBV5-6
CASSSLVEPQHF,TGTGCCAGCAGTTCCCTGGTGGAGCCCCAGCATTTT,TRBJ1-5,many,.,TRBV12-3/TRBV12-4
CASTSRDRVRNEQFF,TGTGCCAGCACAAGCCGGGACAGGGTAAGGAATGAGCAGTTCTTC,TRBJ2-1,.,TRBD1,TRBV2
CASSLAWAQPQHF,TGTGCCAGCAGCTTAGCGTGGGCGCAGCCCCAGCATTTT,TRBJ1-5,.,.,TRBV7-2
CSALTTASLQHF,TGCAGTGCTCTCACTACAGCTTCGCTCCAGCATTTT,TRBJ1-5,.,.,TRBV20-1
CASSQEIEQDPDTQYF,TGTGCCAGCAGCCAAGAAATTGAGCAGGATCCAGATACGCAGTATTTT,TRBJ2-3,.,.,TRBV14
CASSLILAAKGYGYTF,TGTGCCAGCAGCTTAATCTTGGCAGCCAAGGGCTATGGCTACACCTTC,TRBJ1-2,once,.,TRBV7-2
CASSLSFGWTSTEQYF,TGTGCCAGCAGCTTGTCGTTTGGGTGGACTAGCACCGAGCAGTACTTC,TRBJ2-7,many,TRBD2,TRBV5-5
CASSGTGGSRGEQYF,TGTGCCAGCAGTGGTACAGGGGGTTCAAGAGGCGAGCAGTACTTC,TRBJ2-7,.,TRBD1,TRBV2
CASRSSGAAYTEAFF,TGTGCCAGCCGCAGCTCAGGGGCGGCCTACACTGAAGCTTTCTTT,TRBJ1-1,few,.,TRBV27
CASGLTYEQYF,TGTGCCAGCGGGCTAACCTACGAGCAGTACTTC,TRBJ2-7,many,.,TRBV7-8
CASSLDPGRTKNTGELFF,TGTGCCAGCAGTTTGGACCCGGGACGGACAAAAAACACCGGGGAGCTGTTTTTT,TRBJ2-2,few,.,TRBV28
CASGDSNYNEQFF,TGTGCCAGCGGTGACTCTAACTACAATGAGCAGTTCTTC,TRBJ2-1,few,.,TRBV25-1
CASSVQWERFEETQYF,TGCGCCAGCAGCGTTCAGTGGGAAAGATTTGAAGAGACCCAGTACTTC,TRBJ2-5,many,.,TRBV4-3
CASSQITVGQYF,TGTGCCAGCAGCCAAATTACGGTGGGCCAGTACTTC,TRBJ2-5,many,.,TRBV3-1
CASSTQGYQETQYF,TGTGCCAGCAGTACCCAGGGGTACCAAGAGACCCAGTACTTC,TRBJ2-5,few,.,TRBV12-3/TRBV12-4
CASSLVAGGSSYNEQFF,TGTGCCAGCAGCTTAGTGGCGGGGGGCAGCTCCTACAATGAGCAGTTCTTC,TRBJ2-1,few,TRBD2,TRBV7-2
CASSTDLDREETQYF,TGTGCCAGCAGTACGGACCTGGACAGGGAAGAGACCCAGTACTTC,TRBJ2-5,few,TRBD1,TRBV28
CASSKGQGTYNEQFF,TGTGCCAGCAGCAAGGGACAGGGTACCTACAATGAGCAGTTCTTC,TRBJ2-1,.,TRBD1,TRBV13
CATSRDIEGGYGYTF,TGTGCCACCAGCAGAGATATTGAGGGCGGGTATGGCTACACCTTC,TRBJ1-2,.,.,TRBV15